The present T cell receptor beta chain was sequenced within a study of CD8 T cells in Susac syndrome. TEMRA cells underwent FACS enrichment and CD8+ and CD4+ T cells underwent negative isolation. The CDR3 is 15 residues long. Random hexamers were used to reverse transcribe an amount of roughly 0.5 to 1 ug RNA. Across 54 Vbeta and 13 Jbeta, TCR beta CDR3 was amplified with immunoSEQ multiplex PCR. Via MiXCR, TCRdb re-called the immunoSEQ multiplex PCR reads, giving one row per CDR3 protein. This table holds just over 300,000 distinct CDR3 sequences, around 92% found once. This TCR derives from a human donor with multiple sclerosis. Sequencing was performed on CD4+ T cells from PBMCs. The chain uses TRBV21-1 and TRBJ2-5; whether TRBD2, the table's D call, matches the DNA was not checked. TRBV21-1 is described as a pseudogene. CDR3 in amino acids: CASSKGLGRAETQYF. DNA of the CDR3: TGTGCCAGCAGCAAAGGCCTCGGCAGGGCAGAGACCCAGTACTTC.